This T cell receptor (beta chain) was captured in a study of early T cells in non-severe SARS-CoV-2 infection. Study overall: Bulk RNA isolated from unsorted whole blood underwent sequencing; chains were not paired.

Using its own MiXCR run on the 5' RACE reads, TCRdb lists one record per CDR3 protein. Found here are tens of thousands of distinct CDR3 sequences, roughly 9.4% of them singletons; the top ten hold less than 6.5%. As concerns this clonotype: Its antigen remains unknown.

CDR1 and CDR2 from the germline V gene are SQVTM and ANQGSEA. The CDR3 sequence is 13 residues long. The trim removed 6 bases at V and 3 bases at J, leaving 4 bases unmatched. Findings and caveats of the study: Missing private and CD4 specificities, VDJdb matching favored anti-spike CD8 responses.

The specimen sequenced was whole blood. This clonotype was sampled from an adult who was a healthcare worker with PCR-confirmed SARS-CoV-2 infection or an uninfected control (not recorded which). The chain uses TRBV29-1 and TRBJ2-2; 7 nucleotides line up with TRBD1. The DNA for the CDR3 is TGCAGCGTAAGACAGGGTGACACCGGGGAGCTGTTTTTT. Residues: CSVRQGDTGELFF.